One and the same sample provided the 30 T cell receptor beta chains below, sequenced in a study of cytomegalovirus exposure and HLA in healthy donors. Researchers ran the PCR with 60 Vbeta and 13 Jbeta primers. The table came from immunoSEQ multiplex PCR; TCRdb's copy has only in-frame clones and leaves some out. The sample has around 130,000 clones, around four fifths seen once. The material sequenced was PBMCs. These receptors were obtained from a man aged 30 to 39 in good health and CMV-seronegative.

The chain recombines TRBV11-1 with TRBJ1-1; possible D gene TRBD1, 5 bases. The germline V gene has CDR1 SGHAT and CDR2 FQDESV (reference sequence). Deletions cut 6 bases from V and 5 bases from J, with 13 bases between. This CDR3 contains 13 residues. The CDR3 loop is CASRRRGETEAFF. The CDR3 bases are TGTGCCAGCAGGAGAAGGGGTGAGACTGAAGCTTTCTTT. The full variable domain, its missing parts supplied by reference TRBV11-1 and TRBJ1-1, is EAEVAQSPRYKITEKSQAVAFWCDPISGHATLYWYRQILGQGPELLVQFQDESVVDDSQLPKDRFSAERLKGVDSTLKIQPAELGDSAMYLCASRRRGETEAFFGQGTRLTVV.

CDR3 nucleotide sequence: TGCGCCAGCAGCCAAGAGAAAGGACTAGCGGGATCAAATGAGCAGTTCTTC. It encodes CASSQEKGLAGSNEQFF. The V call is TRBV4-3, the J call TRBJ2-1, with TRBD2 identical over 12 bases. The trim removed 0 bases at V and 7 bases at J, leaving 7 bases unmatched. The CDR3 totals 17 residues. Germline V gene sequence: CDR1 LGHNA, CDR2 YSLEER.

The genes are TRBV30 and TRBJ1-5; D gene ambiguous. V was pared by 3 bases and J by 3 bases, with 21 bases between. This CDR3 spans 17 amino acids. Germline lookup yields CDR1 GTSNPN and CDR2 SVGIG (reference sequence). This CDR3 is CAWRLTWAFNINQPQHF. DNA for the CDR3: TGTGCCTGGAGGTTGACATGGGCTTTTAACATCAATCAGCCCCAGCATTTT.

The chain employs TRBV5-1 and TRBJ2-5; maybe TRBD1 (6 bases). The DNA end is more similar to TRBJ2-7, so the J call may be wrong. The CDR3 has 14 amino acids. The V gene's germline CDR1 is SGHRS and CDR2 YFSETQ. The chain's CDR3 is CASSRTVSSYEQYF. The CDR3 coding sequence is TGCGCCAGCAGCAGGACAGTTAGCTCCTACGAGCAGTACTTC.

The chain employs TRBV6-6 and TRBJ1-5; 12 bases line up with TRBD1. Per germline, CDR1 MNHNY and CDR2 SVGAGI (reference sequence). The CDR3 covers 16 residues. With V trimmed by 9 bases and J by 1 base, 7 bases remained unmatched. CDR3 DNA: TGTGCCAGTTCGGGACAGGGGGCTCGGAGCAATCAGCCCCAGCATTTT. It translates to CASSGQGARSNQPQHF.

The rearrangement joins TRBV28 to TRBJ1-5; the D gene is possibly TRBD1 (5 bases). Deletions cut 4 bases from V and 5 bases from J, with 9 bases between. CDR1 and CDR2 (germline): MDHEN, SYDVKM. There are 13 residues in the CDR3. CDR3 region: CASSSQGYQPQHF. CDR3 DNA sequence: TGTGCCAGCAGTTCCCAGGGTTATCAGCCCCAGCATTTT. The full variable domain, in which reference TRBV28 and TRBJ1-5 provide the parts outside the CDR3, is DVKVTQSSRYLVKRTGEKVFLECVQDMDHENMFWYRQDPGLGLRLIYFSYDVKMKEKGDIPEGYSVSREKKERFSLILESASTNQTSMYLCASSSQGYQPQHFGDGTRLSIL.

In this sample, this clone turned up once. CDR3 nucleotide sequence: TGTGCCAGCAGTAGTCCGGGACAGGGTGAGGCAGATACGCAGTATTTT. This translates into CASSSPGQGEADTQYF. The chain has TRBV6-6 and TRBJ2-3; 9 nucleotides agree with TRBD1. The CDR3 spans 16 residues. Germline CDR1 reads MNHNY; CDR2 reads SVGAGI (reference sequence). The V and J ends lost 5 bases and 4 bases, in that order; junction bases with no gene match: 10.

The chain joins TRBV21-1 to TRBJ2-5; the table's D call, TRBD1, has no DNA check behind it. TRBV21-1 is flagged as a pseudogene. The CDR3 runs to 12 residues. The chain's CDR3 is CAIDRGYETQYF. The CDR3 coding sequence is TGTGCCATCGACAGGGGCTACGAGACCCAGTACTTC.

The chain carries TRBV27 and TRBJ2-1; 7 positions match TRBD2. V dropped 1 base and J dropped 1; count of bases not matched to a gene: 7. Germline V lookup: CDR1 MNHEY, CDR2 SMNVEV (reference sequence). The CDR3 consists of 17 residues. The CDR3 DNA is TGTGCCAGCAGTTTATATGGTAGCGGGCGTTCCTACAATGAGCAGTTCTTC. It translates to CASSLYGSGRSYNEQFF.

V and J are TRBV18 and TRBJ2-7; 7 bases map to TRBD1. V gave up 3 bases and J gave up 5 bases; unmatched junction bases: 10. From germline, CDR1 is KGHSH and CDR2 LQKENI. This CDR3 comprises 15 residues. CDR3 sequence reads: CASSPLQTGSNEQYF. The CDR3 DNA reads TGTGCCAGCTCACCTCTCCAGACAGGGTCCAACGAGCAGTACTTC.

This clone showed up just a few times. This chain uses TRBV6-1 with TRBJ2-1; 7 positions match TRBD2. Germline V CDR1 and CDR2: MNHNS, SASEGT. V shed 6 bases, J shed 4 bases, and the junction held 9 bases outside the gene matches. This CDR3 has 15 amino acids. The CDR3 nucleotides are TGTGCCAGCAGCGCTTTGGGGAGGGGTTACAATGAGCAGTTCTTC. It translates to CASSALGRGYNEQFF.

This chain joins TRBV2 and TRBJ1-4; 7 nucleotides align to TRBD1. The CDR3 extends over 15 amino acids. Trimming at V came to 4 bases and at J to 5 bases, leaving 7 bases not matched to a gene. From germline, CDR1 is SNHLY and CDR2 FYNNEI. The CDR3 DNA reads TGTGCCAGCAGTGTTCTGGGACAGTCGAATGAAAAACTGTTTTTT. Translated, it gives CASSVLGQSNEKLFF.

The chain recombines TRBV29-1 with TRBJ2-1; 7 bases are shared with TRBD1. Germline values: CDR1 SQVTM, CDR2 ANQGSEA. V shed 6 bases, J shed 3 bases, and the junction held 8 bases outside the gene matches. There are 14 residues in the CDR3. The CDR3 DNA reads TGCAGCGTAGTCGACAGGGAGAGCTACAATGAGCAGTTCTTC. Protein sequence: CSVVDRESYNEQFF.

The chain joins TRBV7-2 to TRBJ1-1, with D maybe TRBD1 (5 bases). Germline CDR1 is SGHTA and CDR2 is FQGNSA. CDR3 length: 15 residues. Trimming removed 3 bases from V and 0 bases from J, with 11 bases in between. CDR3 loop: CASSLRWTLNTEAFF. In DNA form, the CDR3 reads TGTGCCAGCAGCTTGCGGTGGACATTGAACACTGAAGCTTTCTTT.

The chain carries TRBV28 and TRBJ1-2; D call uncertain. Trimming pared 4 bases from V and 0 bases from J, leaving 6 bases between. The CDR3 spans 13 residues. In germline, CDR1 is MDHEN, CDR2 SYDVKM. The CDR3 coding sequence is TGTGCCAGCAGTTCCTTAGCTAACTATGGCTACACCTTC. The encoded protein is CASSSLANYGYTF.

The chain recombines TRBV19 with TRBJ1-1; the match to TRBD1 covers 7 bases. J gave up 1 base and V 3 bases, and 5 bases lay outside the gene matches. Germline V gene sequence: CDR1 LNHDA, CDR2 SQIVND (reference sequence). The CDR3 length is 15 residues. CDR3 residues: CASSMKDRRNTEAFF. CDR3 DNA sequence: TGTGCCAGTAGTATGAAGGACAGGAGGAACACTGAAGCTTTCTTT. Full variable domain (rest looked up from reference TRBV19 and TRBJ1-1): DGGITQSPKYLFRKEGQNVTLSCEQNLNHDAMYWYRQDPGQGLRLIYYSQIVNDFQKGDIAEGYSVSREKKESFPLTVTSAQKNPTAFYLCASSMKDRRNTEAFFGQGTRLTVV.

This chain joins TRBV25-1 and TRBJ2-3; TRBD1 might be the D (6 bases). V lost 6 bases to trimming and J lost 0 bases, with 13 bases between them. CDR1 and CDR2 (germline): MGHDK, SYGVNS. CDR3 length: 15 amino acids. In DNA form, the CDR3 reads TGTGCCAGCAGCGCACAGGGTATTAGCACAGATACGCAGTATTTT. The encoded protein is CASSAQGISTDTQYF.

The sample holds one count of this clone. CDR3 DNA: TGTGCCAGCAGTTTAACTGGCTTGGGGCAGGGGTTGACTGAAGCTTTCTTT. Its translation is CASSLTGLGQGLTEAFF. The rearrangement links TRBV28 to TRBJ1-1, with a possible D match to TRBD1 (6 bases). The CDR3 consists of 17 residues. The ends were cut back, 2 bases at V and 5 bases at J, with 21 bases in the middle. Germline values: CDR1 MDHEN, CDR2 SYDVKM.

J is TRBJ2-5 and V is TRBV7-9; 10 bases agree with TRBD2. V lost 4 bases to trimming and J lost 0 bases; unmatched junction nucleotides: 8. The CDR3 contains 17 residues. Germline CDR1 is SEHNR and CDR2 is FQNEAQ (reference sequence). The CDR3 loop reads CASSSGVSGRNQETQYF. The CDR3 DNA reads as TGTGCCAGCAGCTCTGGGGTTAGCGGGAGGAACCAAGAGACCCAGTACTTC.

The CDR3 here is CASSERGGADTQYF. The CDR3, as DNA: TGTGCCAGCAGTGAACGGGGGGGGGCAGATACGCAGTATTTT. V and J are TRBV6-1 and TRBJ2-3; 8 nucleotides agree with TRBD2. Per the germline V gene, CDR1 is MNHNS and CDR2 is SASEGT. V lost 2 bases and J lost 4; bases outside the gene matches: 2. The CDR3 is 14 amino acids.

The genes are TRBV5-6 and TRBJ2-2; TRBD1 matches 8 bases. The germline V gene has CDR1 SGHDT and CDR2 YYEEEE. The ends lost 3 bases at V and 4 bases at J; junction bases unmatched: 8. This CDR3 has 16 amino acids. CDR3 loop: CASSSGTGSVTGELFF. Here the CDR3 DNA reads TGTGCCAGCAGCTCAGGGACAGGCTCGGTCACCGGGGAGCTGTTTTTT.

The V and J genes are TRBV25-1 and TRBJ2-7; D uncertain. Germline CDR1 reads MGHDK; CDR2 reads SYGVNS. V lost 8 bases, J lost 4 bases, and 12 bases lay in between. This CDR3 spans 12 amino acids. The CDR3 spells CASSRDEYEQYF. CDR3 in DNA: TGTGCCAGCTCGAGAGATGAATACGAGCAGTACTTC.

This chain joins TRBV10-3 and TRBJ2-7; perhaps TRBD2 as D (5 bases). CDR3 length equals 13 residues. CDR1 is ENHRY, CDR2 SYGVKD, per germline. Trimming shortened V by 5 bases and J by 1 base, and 9 bases separated the two germline ends. The CDR3 is CAISYGISYEQYF. As DNA, the CDR3 is TGTGCCATCAGTTACGGGATTTCCTACGAGCAGTACTTC.

CDR3 protein: CASRGTGGLYEQYF. The CDR3 coding sequence is TGTGCCAGCAGGGGGACAGGGGGCCTTTACGAGCAGTACTTC. The chain couples TRBV28 to TRBJ2-7; 12 positions match TRBD1. J lost 4 bases, V lost 6 bases, and 4 bases had no gene match. Germline values: CDR1 MDHEN, CDR2 SYDVKM. The CDR3 is made up of 14 amino acids.

The rearrangement joins TRBV7-9 to TRBJ2-7; 7 bases line up with TRBD2. Per the germline V gene, CDR1 is SEHNR and CDR2 is FQNEAQ (reference sequence). The CDR3 spans 16 residues. With V trimmed by 2 bases and J by 5 bases, 12 bases remained unmatched. In DNA form, the CDR3 reads TGTGCCAGCAGCTTAAAGGGTTCGGGGGGATCGAACGAGCAGTACTTC. Protein product: CASSLKGSGGSNEQYF.

This clone was seen only a few times. The chain employs TRBV5-6 and TRBJ2-5, with D maybe TRBD2 (6 bases). The germline CDR1 and CDR2 sequences are SGHDT and YYEEEE. The CDR3 spans 17 residues. The V end lost 0 bases, the J end lost 4 bases, and 19 bases lay between the germline ends. Here the CDR3 DNA reads TGTGCCAGCAGCTTGGGCGGGAAGGGGCGAGGCGGAGAGACCCAGTACTTC. Translating it yields CASSLGGKGRGGETQYF.

V is TRBV2 and J is TRBJ2-1; 8 bases agree with TRBD2. Germline V CDR1 and CDR2: SNHLY, FYNNEI. V lost 0 bases and J lost 9; bases outside the gene matches: 7. The CDR3 has 15 residues. The CDR3 nucleotides are TGTGCCAGCAGTGAAGCGGGACTAGGCGTCGGTGAGCAGTTCTTC. Its protein product is CASSEAGLGVGEQFF.

V gene TRBV5-1 combines with J gene TRBJ1-1, with D tentatively TRBD1 (6 bases). Looked up from germline, CDR1 is SGHRS and CDR2 is YFSETQ. Deletions cut 2 bases from V and 1 base from J, with 12 bases between. CDR3 size: 15 residues. The CDR3 DNA follows: TGCGCCAGCAGCTTACGGGGGGCGGAGAACACTGAAGCTTTCTTT. It translates to CASSLRGAENTEAFF.

The V gene is TRBV4-3, the J gene TRBJ2-7; TRBD1 matches at 9 bases. V trimming: 0 bases; J trimming: 5 bases; junction bases outside the gene matches: 5. The CDR3 runs to 15 residues. The germline CDR1 and CDR2 sequences are LGHNA and YSLEER. The CDR3 here is CASSQDYRGRDEQYF. The CDR3 DNA sequence: TGCGCCAGCAGCCAAGATTACAGGGGGCGAGACGAGCAGTACTTC.

The chain carries TRBV6-5 and TRBJ2-5; D uncertain. Judging by the DNA end, TRBJ2-7 fits better; the J call may be wrong. CDR1 is MNHEY, CDR2 SVGAGI, per germline. The CDR3 has 13 amino acids. CDR3 in amino acids: CASKETVDHEQYF. Written as DNA, the CDR3 is TGTGCCAGCAAAGAGACTGTTGACCACGAGCAGTACTTC.